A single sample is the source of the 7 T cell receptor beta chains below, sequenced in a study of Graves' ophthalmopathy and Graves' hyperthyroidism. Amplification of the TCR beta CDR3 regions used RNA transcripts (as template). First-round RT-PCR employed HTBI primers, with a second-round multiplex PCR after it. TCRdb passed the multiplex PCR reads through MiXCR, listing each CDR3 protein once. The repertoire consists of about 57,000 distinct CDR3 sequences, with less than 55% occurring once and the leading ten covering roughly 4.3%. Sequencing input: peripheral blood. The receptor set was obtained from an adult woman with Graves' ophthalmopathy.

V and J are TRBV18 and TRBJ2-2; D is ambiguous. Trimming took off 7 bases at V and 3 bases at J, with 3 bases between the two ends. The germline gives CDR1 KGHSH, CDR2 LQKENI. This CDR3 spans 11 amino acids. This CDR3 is CASWDTGELFF. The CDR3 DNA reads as TGTGCCAGCTGGGACACCGGGGAGCTGTTTTTT.

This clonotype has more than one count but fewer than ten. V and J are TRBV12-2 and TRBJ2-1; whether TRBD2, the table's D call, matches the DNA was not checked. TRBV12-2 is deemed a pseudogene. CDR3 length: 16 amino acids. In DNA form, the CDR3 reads TGTGCAAGTCGCTTAGGGAGGCGAAGCTCCTACAATGAGCAGTTCTTC. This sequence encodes CASRLGRRSSYNEQFF.

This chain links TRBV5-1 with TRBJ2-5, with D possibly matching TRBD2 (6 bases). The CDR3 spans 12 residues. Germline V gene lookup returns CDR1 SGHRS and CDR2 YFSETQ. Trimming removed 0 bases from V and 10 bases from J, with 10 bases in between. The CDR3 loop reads CASSLGGDGQYF. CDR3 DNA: TGCGCCAGCAGCTTGGGGGGGGACGGCCAGTACTTC.

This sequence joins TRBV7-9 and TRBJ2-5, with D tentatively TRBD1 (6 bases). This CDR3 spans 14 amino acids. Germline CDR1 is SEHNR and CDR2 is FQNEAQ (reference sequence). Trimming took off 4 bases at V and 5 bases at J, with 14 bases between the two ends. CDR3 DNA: TGTGCCAGCAGCTCTACAGGGATGGGGGAGACCCAGTACTTC. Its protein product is CASSSTGMGETQYF.

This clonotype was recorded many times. The CDR3 sequence is CASFWGSGELFF. DNA for the CDR3: TGTGCCAGTTTTTGGGGGTCCGGGGAGCTGTTTTTT. The chain is built from TRBV6-4 and TRBJ2-2; D tentatively reads TRBD1 or TRBD2 (5 bases each). Deletions cut 9 bases from V and 6 bases from J, with 11 bases between. Germline V CDR1 and CDR2: MRHNA, SNTAGT. The CDR3 loop spans 12 amino acids.

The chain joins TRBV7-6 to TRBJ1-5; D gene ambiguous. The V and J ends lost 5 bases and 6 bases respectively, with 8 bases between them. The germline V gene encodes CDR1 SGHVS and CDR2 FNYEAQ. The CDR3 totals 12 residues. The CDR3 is CASSRPVQPQHF. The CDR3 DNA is TGTGCCAGCAGCCGTCCCGTTCAGCCCCAGCATTTT.

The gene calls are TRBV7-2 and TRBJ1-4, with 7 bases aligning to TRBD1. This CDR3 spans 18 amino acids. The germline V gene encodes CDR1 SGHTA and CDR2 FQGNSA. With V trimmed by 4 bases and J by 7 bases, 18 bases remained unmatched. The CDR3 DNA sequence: TGTGCCAGCAGCTCGGGCAGGGGGAGCAGGACACGGGGTGAAAAACTGTTTTTT. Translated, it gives CASSSGRGSRTRGEKLFF.